Listed below are T cell receptor beta chains from one sample, sequenced in a study of cytomegalovirus exposure and HLA in healthy donors. Data came from immunoSEQ multiplex PCR; TCRdb stores just in-frame clones and leaves some out. The sample has about 83,000 clones, roughly 79% seen once. Sequencing used PBMCs. The source is a young man in good health and CMV-seropositive. Both conserved end residues are trimmed from each CDR3.

CDR3aa	v_gene
ASSRQGRNTEAF	TRBV7-3
SVAGIAESSYNEQF	TRBV29-1
ASSNRNRERHTGELF	TRBV4-1
ASSPDRTTSYEQY	TRBV11-2
AISESAGGVYEQY	TRBV10-3
ASSDTGGGGELF	TRBV5-1
ASSLEGSNTEAF	TRBV7-6
SASDRGYEQY	TRBV29-1
SVSGTYNEKLF	TRBV29-1
ASGYYSPGELF	TRBV2